This TCR beta chain was retrieved from a study of blood T cells in healthy people across ages. The V end was cut by 5 bases, the J end by 4 bases, with 14 bases between. This CDR3 has 14 amino acids. CDR1 and CDR2 from the germline V gene are MNHNY and SVGAGI (reference sequence). This clonotype was detected many times. Its cognate antigen is unknown. Through a sample-barcoded 5' primer and a J-beta primer mix, a second PCR was run for roughly 6 to 12 cycles. Via MiXCR, TCRdb re-called the 5' RACE reads, giving one row per CDR3 protein. The data hold hundreds of thousands of distinct CDR3 sequences, with approximately 52% observed a single time. Russia was home to the donors, healthy Caucasian individuals aged about 6 to 100. Notes on the study in general: Researchers said unsorted PBMCs prevented a conclusive naive versus antigen-experienced comparison. Estimates drawn from one million T cells were deemed to understate diversity.

Sample: blood. J is TRBJ2-5 and V is TRBV6-6; TRBD1 or TRBD2 may be the D gene (6 bases each). This clonotype originated in a woman aged 80 or older in good health. The CDR3 region is CASSRTTGAETQYF. For the CDR3, the DNA is TGTGCCAGCAGTCGAACCACGGGGGCAGAGACCCAGTACTTC.